A single sample is the source of the 30 T cell receptor beta chains below, sequenced in a study of early T cells in non-severe SARS-CoV-2 infection. MiXCR, applied by TCRdb to the 5' RACE reads, yields one record per CDR3 protein. The sample holds approximately 81,000 distinct CDR3 sequences, 13% seen once. The sample comprised whole blood. Receptor source: an adult who was a healthcare worker with PCR-confirmed SARS-CoV-2 infection or an uninfected control (not recorded which).

Comment on this clonotype: This may be a read error: a much more frequent sequence differs by one nucleotide. The CDR3 loop reads CSVGVALEQFF. The CDR3, as DNA: TGCAGCGTGGGGGTAGCCCTTGAGCAGTTCTTC. This chain uses TRBV29-1 with TRBJ2-1, with D perhaps matching TRBD1 or TRBD2 (5 bases each). Trimming left V 6 bases short and J 9 bases short, with 12 bases between. The CDR3 is made up of 11 amino acids. Germline V gene data show CDR1 as SQVTM and CDR2 as ANQGSEA.

The chain combines TRBV6-4 with TRBJ1-1; possible D gene TRBD1, 6 bases. CDR1 is MRHNA and CDR2 is SNTAGT in the germline V gene. The CDR3 runs to 14 residues. V lost 5 bases and J 3 bases, leaving 13 bases between the germline ends. The CDR3 DNA reads as TGTGCCAGCAGTTACAGGGTCGGCGACACTGAAGCTTTCTTT. Encoded protein: CASSYRVGDTEAFF.

This chain links TRBV4-1 with TRBJ2-1; TRBD1 matches 8 bases. This CDR3 comprises 16 residues. After removal of 2 bases from V and 4 bases from J, the junction contained 7 bases not matched to a gene. Germline CDR1 is MGHRA and CDR2 is YSYEKL. The CDR3 reads CASSQSYRGRYNEQFF. CDR3 DNA sequence: TGCGCCAGCAGCCAAAGTTACAGGGGGAGATACAATGAGCAGTTCTTC.

In its sample, this clonotype was seen a few times. The V call is TRBV7-2, the J call TRBJ1-1, with 7 bases lining up with TRBD1. In germline, CDR1 is SGHTA, CDR2 FQGNSA. After removal of 3 bases from V and 3 bases from J, the junction contained 4 bases not matched to a gene. There are 14 residues in the CDR3. CDR3 in DNA: TGTGCCAGCAGCTTGGCGGGACAGTACACTGAAGCTTTCTTT. Encoded protein: CASSLAGQYTEAFF.

The rearrangement links TRBV6-5 to TRBJ1-6; 10 bases agree with TRBD1. The CDR3 covers 15 residues. Germline CDR1 MNHEY, CDR2 SVGAGI. Germline trimming cut 5 bases from V and 8 bases from J; bases unmatched to any gene: 6. The CDR3 protein is CASSPLGQGDSPLHF. CDR3 bases: TGTGCCAGCAGTCCCCTCGGACAGGGGGATTCACCCCTCCACTTT.

In this sample, this clonotype turned up once. The rearrangement links TRBV5-1 to TRBJ2-4; perhaps D is TRBD1 or TRBD2 (5 bases each). The germline gives CDR1 SGHRS, CDR2 YFSETQ. This CDR3 region has 14 residues. With 6 bases removed from V and 7 bases from J, the gap between germline ends came to 17 bases. The CDR3: CASKPAGPGNIQYF. The CDR3, as DNA: TGCGCCAGCAAACCGGCAGGGCCGGGGAACATTCAGTACTTC.

V is TRBV19 and J is TRBJ2-7, with D maybe TRBD2 (6 bases). Germline CDR1 is LNHDA and CDR2 is SQIVND (reference sequence). Trimming cost V 2 bases and J 1 base, with 12 bases left between them. The CDR3 has 15 amino acids. The CDR3 DNA sequence: TGTGCCAGTAGTATATGGAGGGGCTCTTCCTACGAGCAGTACTTC. This codes for CASSIWRGSSYEQYF. Supplemented by reference TRBV19 and TRBJ2-7, the full variable domain reads DGGITQSPKYLFRKEGQNVTLSCEQNLNHDAMYWYRQDPGQGLRLIYYSQIVNDFQKGDIAEGYSVSREKKESFPLTVTSAQKNPTAFYLCASSIWRGSSYEQYFGPGTRLTVT.

This clonotype was observed a few times. This chain joins TRBV20-1 and TRBJ1-5; TRBD1 might be the D (5 bases). CDR1 is DFQATT and CDR2 is SNEGSKA in the germline V gene (reference sequence). Trimming left V 6 bases short and J 2 bases short, with 17 bases between. The CDR3 spans 15 residues. In DNA, the CDR3 is TGCAGTGCAAAGCAGGGAGGCGGAGGCAATCAGCCCCAGCATTTT. This codes for CSAKQGGGGNQPQHF.

The rearrangement links TRBV7-9 to TRBJ1-5, with 8 bases identical to TRBD1. The ends lost 5 bases at V and 7 bases at J; junction bases unmatched: 10. Per the germline V gene, CDR1 is SEHNR and CDR2 is FQNEAQ (reference sequence). This CDR3 comprises 15 residues. The CDR3 region is CASSPGQGGEQPQHF. As DNA, the CDR3 is TGTGCCAGCAGCCCCGGACAGGGAGGAGAACAGCCCCAGCATTTT.

This CDR3 reads CASRTGTHEQFF. In nucleotides, the CDR3 is TGTGCCAGCAGGACAGGGACGCATGAGCAGTTCTTC. The chain carries TRBV2 and TRBJ2-1; TRBD1 matches 7 bases. Per germline, CDR1 SNHLY and CDR2 FYNNEI. This CDR3 has 12 amino acids. J lost 8 bases, V lost 6 bases, and 4 bases had no gene match. Looking up the rest from reference TRBV2 and TRBJ2-1 gives the full variable domain: EPEVTQTPSHQVTQMGQEVILRCVPISNHLYFYWYRQILGQKVEFLVSFYNNEISEKSEIFDDQFSVERPDGSNFTLKIRSTKLEDSAMYFCASRTGTHEQFFGPGTRLTVL.

This clonotype was observed many times. The gene calls are TRBV12-3 or TRBV12-4 and TRBJ2-1; 7 bases line up with TRBD2. Unmatched junction bases numbered 6, after V lost 4 bases and J lost 0 bases. This CDR3 is 16 amino acids long. CDR3 nucleotide sequence: TGTGCCAGCAGTTGGGGTGGCGGGAGCTCCTACAATGAGCAGTTCTTC. It translates to CASSWGGGSSYNEQFF.

The table lists this clonotype with many counts. The V gene is TRBV6-5, the J gene TRBJ2-3; D ambiguous. Per germline, CDR1 MNHEY and CDR2 SVGAGI. This CDR3 comprises 11 residues. With 2 bases removed from V and 6 bases from J, the gap between germline ends came to 3 bases. The CDR3 reads CASSYLDTQYF. In DNA, the CDR3 is TGTGCCAGCAGTTACCTGGATACGCAGTATTTT.

This clonotype has just a few counts. V is TRBV27 and J is TRBJ2-7; 8 nucleotides align to TRBD2. Germline-derived CDR1 and CDR2 are MNHEY and SMNVEV (reference sequence). The CDR3 has 15 amino acids. J gave up 5 bases and V 6 bases, and 12 bases lay outside the gene matches. DNA of the CDR3: TGTGCCAGCAGCTCCTTGGGGACTAGATTTGACGAGCAGTACTTC. Residues: CASSSLGTRFDEQYF.

The gene calls are TRBV12-3 or TRBV12-4 and TRBJ2-4, with D perhaps being TRBD1 or TRBD2 (5 bases each). The CDR3 extends over 15 amino acids. V shed 1 base and J shed 0 bases, with 7 bases lying between them. The DNA of the CDR3 is TGTGCCAGCAGTTTAGTTGGGGGAGCCAAAAACATTCAGTACTTC. Encoded protein: CASSLVGGAKNIQYF.

The table lists this clonotype with a few counts. An end of the junction differs from the germline gene, which may be a read error. The J gene is TRBJ2-1, the V gene TRBV19; no reliable D call. The CDR3 runs to 11 residues. In germline, CDR1 is LNHDA, CDR2 SQIVND (reference sequence). The CDR3 nucleotides read TGTGCCAGTAGTATGGCCTTGAAGTGGATCTTC. Its protein is CASSMALKWIF.

This clonotype has more than one count but fewer than ten. The chain couples TRBV12-3 or TRBV12-4 to TRBJ1-5; unclear D gene. Trimming took off 7 bases at V and 4 bases at J, with 17 bases between the two ends. The CDR3 loop spans 15 amino acids. CDR3 nucleotide sequence: TGTGCCAGCAACCCTCTGGGGATGCCTAATCAGCCCCAGCATTTT. It codes for CASNPLGMPNQPQHF.

This rearrangement joins TRBV3-1 to TRBJ2-2, with a tentative D call TRBD1 (6 bases). The CDR3 runs to 13 residues. V dropped 5 bases and J dropped 6 bases, with 10 bases sitting between them. Germline V gene lookup returns CDR1 LGHDT and CDR2 YNNKEL (reference sequence). The CDR3 nucleotides are TGTGCCAGCAGCTCCAGGGGTGCCGGGGAGCTGTTTTTT. Protein: CASSSRGAGELFF.

This clonotype occurred many times. The genes are TRBV30 and TRBJ1-6; TRBD1 is a possible D gene (5 bases). Germline V gene lookup returns CDR1 GTSNPN and CDR2 SVGIG (reference sequence). The CDR3 has 14 amino acids. Trimming removed 2 bases at V and 10 bases at J, with 15 bases between. CDR3 DNA sequence: TGTGCCTGGAGTATGGCTGGGGGATGGTCACCCCTCCACTTT. Translation: CAWSMAGGWSPLHF.

The CDR3 DNA is TGTGCCAGCAGCTTACTGCCTCCGGGGATTGAAAAACTGTTTTTT. Amino acids: CASSLLPPGIEKLFF. The chain carries TRBV7-6 and TRBJ1-4; D is ambiguous. Trimming left V 2 bases short and J 7 bases short, with 14 bases between. CDR1 and CDR2 (germline): SGHVS, FNYEAQ. CDR3 length: 15 residues.

The chain uses TRBV29-1 and TRBJ1-1; D possibly corresponds to TRBD1 (6 bases). Germline CDR1 and CDR2: SQVTM and ANQGSEA. V lost 7 bases and J 1 base, leaving 13 bases between the germline ends. The CDR3 length is 13 residues. The CDR3 loop reads CSGWGQTNTEAFF. The CDR3 coding sequence is TGCAGCGGCTGGGGGCAGACGAACACTGAAGCTTTCTTT. The whole variable domain, remainder taken from reference TRBV29-1 and TRBJ1-1, is SAVISQKPSRDICQRGTSLTIQCQVDSQVTMMFWYRQQPGQSLTLIATANQGSEATYESGFVIDKFPISRPNLTFSTLTVSNMSPEDSSIYLCSGWGQTNTEAFFGQGTRLTVV.

Only a few counts were recorded for this clonotype. The CDR3 spells CASSQDRWGRDSPLHF. The CDR3 bases are TGTGCCAGCAGCCAAGATCGGTGGGGGCGAGATTCACCCCTCCACTTT. This chain connects TRBV3-1 to TRBJ1-6; D is possibly TRBD1 (6 bases). V lost 0 bases and J lost 8, with 14 bases in between. The CDR3 extends over 16 amino acids. Germline loops: CDR1 LGHDT, CDR2 YNNKEL (reference sequence).

The chain combines TRBV19 with TRBJ2-3; no firm D call. Trimming pared 2 bases from V and 6 bases from J, leaving 6 bases between. This CDR3 has 12 residues. Germline-derived CDR1 and CDR2 are LNHDA and SQIVND (reference sequence). CDR3 protein: CASSIRPDTQYF. The CDR3 nucleotides read TGTGCCAGTAGTATAAGGCCGGATACGCAGTATTTT.

This clonotype has a handful of counts. The V gene is TRBV5-6, the J gene TRBJ2-7; D remains unclear. The CDR3 spans 15 residues. The V gene's germline CDR1 is SGHDT and CDR2 YYEEEE. V was pared by 0 bases and J by 0 bases, with 10 bases between. Here the CDR3 DNA reads TGTGCCAGCAGCTTGGGGCAGAGATTCTCCTACGAGCAGTACTTC. Amino acids: CASSLGQRFSYEQYF.

In its sample, this clonotype was seen a few times. This chain links TRBV3-1 with TRBJ1-6, with D possibly TRBD1 on 5 matching bases. This CDR3 is built from 16 residues. Trimming removed 5 bases from V and 3 bases from J, with 14 bases in between. In germline, CDR1 is LGHDT, CDR2 YNNKEL (reference sequence). DNA of the CDR3: TGTGCCAGCAGCGTGGGACCGAAAAACTATAATTCACCCCTCCACTTT. It is translated as CASSVGPKNYNSPLHF.

The CDR3 bases are TGTGCCAGCAGTTACCTAGGGGCCACAGATACGCAGTATTTT. It is translated as CASSYLGATDTQYF. The chain recombines TRBV6-6 with TRBJ2-3; possible D gene TRBD1, 5 bases. The V gene's germline CDR1 is MNHNY and CDR2 SVGAGI (reference sequence). V was pared by 2 bases and J by 2 bases, with 8 bases between. The CDR3 contains 14 residues.

The chain couples TRBV6-5 to TRBJ1-6; TRBD1 agrees at 7 bases. CDR3 length: 14 amino acids. The germline V gene encodes CDR1 MNHEY and CDR2 SVGAGI. With V trimmed by 7 bases and J by 9 bases, 9 bases remained unmatched. In DNA form, the CDR3 reads TGTGCCAGCACCCAGGGGCAGGGGGGTTCACCCCTCCACTTT. This sequence encodes CASTQGQGGSPLHF.

This clonotype appeared a single time. The V gene is TRBV28, the J gene TRBJ2-1; the match to TRBD2 covers 10 bases. There are 14 residues in the CDR3. V shed 6 bases, J shed 4 bases, and the junction held 3 bases outside the gene matches. CDR1 is MDHEN and CDR2 is SYDVKM in the germline V gene. CDR3 protein: CASRGLASYNEQFF. CDR3 sequence (DNA): TGTGCCAGCAGGGGACTAGCGAGTTACAATGAGCAGTTCTTC.

The sample holds many counts of this clonotype. The chain recombines TRBV7-6 with TRBJ2-3, with 10 bases lining up with TRBD1. CDR3 length: 16 amino acids. Germline loops: CDR1 SGHVS, CDR2 FNYEAQ. V dropped 4 bases and J dropped 3; count of bases not matched to a gene: 7. CDR3 in DNA: TGTGCCAGCAGCTATCGCGGACAGGGGGGGACAGATACGCAGTATTTT. Encoded protein: CASSYRGQGGTDTQYF.

The chain has TRBV9 and TRBJ2-1; no clear D gene. V dropped 0 bases and J dropped 4 bases, with 5 bases sitting between them. There are 13 residues in the CDR3. CDR1 is SGDLS, CDR2 YYNGEE, per germline. The CDR3 reads CASSVDAYNEQFF. As DNA, the CDR3 is TGTGCCAGCAGCGTAGACGCGTACAATGAGCAGTTCTTC.

The chain combines TRBV19 with TRBJ1-2, with no clear D. The CDR3 runs 15 residues. V shed 8 bases and J shed 0 bases, with 16 bases lying between them. Germline values: CDR1 LNHDA, CDR2 SQIVND (reference sequence). In nucleotides, the CDR3 is TGTGCCAGTCGTTCGCCCAGAACCTCTAACTATGGCTACACCTTC. As protein: CASRSPRTSNYGYTF.